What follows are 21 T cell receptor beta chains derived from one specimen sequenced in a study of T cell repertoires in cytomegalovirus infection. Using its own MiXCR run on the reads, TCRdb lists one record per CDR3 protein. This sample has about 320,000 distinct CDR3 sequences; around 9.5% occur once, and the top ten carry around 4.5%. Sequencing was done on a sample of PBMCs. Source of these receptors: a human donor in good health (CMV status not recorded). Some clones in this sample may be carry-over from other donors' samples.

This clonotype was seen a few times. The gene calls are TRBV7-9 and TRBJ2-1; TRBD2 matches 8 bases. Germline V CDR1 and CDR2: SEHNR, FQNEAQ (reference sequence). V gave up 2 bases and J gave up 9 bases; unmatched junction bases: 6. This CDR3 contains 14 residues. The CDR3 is CASSLSGSRVEQFF. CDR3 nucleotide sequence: TGTGCCAGCAGCTTAAGCGGGAGCCGAGTTGAGCAGTTCTTC. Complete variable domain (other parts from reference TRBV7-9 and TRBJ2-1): DTGVSQNPRHKITKRGQNVTFRCDPISEHNRLYWYRQTLGQGPEFLTYFQNEAQLEKSRLLSDRFSAERPKGSFSTLEIQRTEQGDSAMYLCASSLSGSRVEQFFGPGTRLTVL.

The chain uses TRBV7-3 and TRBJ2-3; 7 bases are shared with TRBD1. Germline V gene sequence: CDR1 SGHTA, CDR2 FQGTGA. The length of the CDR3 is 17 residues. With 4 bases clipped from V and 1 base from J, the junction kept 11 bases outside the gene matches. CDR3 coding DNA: TGTGCCAGCAGCTCTCTCTCTATAACAGGGGGCACAGATACGCAGTATTTT. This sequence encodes CASSSLSITGGTDTQYF.

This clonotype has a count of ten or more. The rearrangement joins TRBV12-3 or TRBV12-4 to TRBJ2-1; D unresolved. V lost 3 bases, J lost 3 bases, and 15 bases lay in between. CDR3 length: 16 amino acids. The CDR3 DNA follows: TGTGCCAGCAGTTTGATAGTCAACGTTAACTACAATGAGCAGTTCTTC. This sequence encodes CASSLIVNVNYNEQFF.

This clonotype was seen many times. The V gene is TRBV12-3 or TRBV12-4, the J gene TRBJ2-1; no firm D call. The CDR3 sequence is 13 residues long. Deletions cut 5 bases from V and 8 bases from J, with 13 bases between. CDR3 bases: TGTGCCAGCAGTCTGGGCCAGTCGGATGAGCAGTTCTTC. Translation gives CASSLGQSDEQFF.

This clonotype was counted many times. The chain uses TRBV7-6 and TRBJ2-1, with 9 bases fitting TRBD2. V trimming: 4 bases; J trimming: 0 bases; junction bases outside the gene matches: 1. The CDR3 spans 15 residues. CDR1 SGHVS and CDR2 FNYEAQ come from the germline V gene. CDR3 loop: CASSSAGGSYNEQFF. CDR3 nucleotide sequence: TGTGCCAGCAGCTCAGCGGGGGGCTCCTACAATGAGCAGTTCTTC.

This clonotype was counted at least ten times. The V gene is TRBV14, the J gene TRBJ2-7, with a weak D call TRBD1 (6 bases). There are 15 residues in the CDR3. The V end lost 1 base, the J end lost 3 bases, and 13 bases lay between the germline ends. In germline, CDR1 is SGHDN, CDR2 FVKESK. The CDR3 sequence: CASSQVGTPNYEQYF. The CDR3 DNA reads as TGTGCCAGCAGCCAAGTCGGGACACCGAACTACGAGCAGTACTTC.

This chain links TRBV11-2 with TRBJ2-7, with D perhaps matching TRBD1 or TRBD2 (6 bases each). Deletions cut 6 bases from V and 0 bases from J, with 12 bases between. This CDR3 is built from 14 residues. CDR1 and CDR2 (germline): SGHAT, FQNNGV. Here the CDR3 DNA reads TGTGCCAGCAGGCGGGGACACAGCTCCTACGAGCAGTACTTC. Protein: CASRRGHSSYEQYF.

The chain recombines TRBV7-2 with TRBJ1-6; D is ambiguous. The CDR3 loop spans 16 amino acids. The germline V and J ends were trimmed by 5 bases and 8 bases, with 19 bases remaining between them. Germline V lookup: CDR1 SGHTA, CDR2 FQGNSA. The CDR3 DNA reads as TGTGCCAGCAGCCGGAGAGTTGAAGGCCGGCATTCACCCCTCCACTTT. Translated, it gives CASSRRVEGRHSPLHF.

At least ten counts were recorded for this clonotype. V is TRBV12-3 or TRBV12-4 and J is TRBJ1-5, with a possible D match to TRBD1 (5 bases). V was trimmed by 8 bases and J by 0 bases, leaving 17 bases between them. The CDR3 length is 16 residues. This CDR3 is CASDTGTGFSNQPQHF. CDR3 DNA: TGTGCCAGCGATACCGGGACCGGATTTAGCAATCAGCCCCAGCATTTT.

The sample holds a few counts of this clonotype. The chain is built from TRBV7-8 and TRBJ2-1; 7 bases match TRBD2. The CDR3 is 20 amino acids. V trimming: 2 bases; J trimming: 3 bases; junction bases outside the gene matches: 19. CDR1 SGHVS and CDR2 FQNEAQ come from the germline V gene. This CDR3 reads CASSLWSPSVWREYYNEQFF. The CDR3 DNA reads TGTGCCAGCAGCTTATGGTCTCCCTCCGTCTGGCGGGAGTACTACAATGAGCAGTTCTTC.

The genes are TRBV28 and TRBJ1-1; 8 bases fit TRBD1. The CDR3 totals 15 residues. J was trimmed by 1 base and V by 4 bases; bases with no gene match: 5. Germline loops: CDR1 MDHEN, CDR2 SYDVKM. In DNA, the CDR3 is TGTGCCAGCAGTTCGAATACAGGGGGGAACACTGAAGCTTTCTTT. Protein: CASSSNTGGNTEAFF.

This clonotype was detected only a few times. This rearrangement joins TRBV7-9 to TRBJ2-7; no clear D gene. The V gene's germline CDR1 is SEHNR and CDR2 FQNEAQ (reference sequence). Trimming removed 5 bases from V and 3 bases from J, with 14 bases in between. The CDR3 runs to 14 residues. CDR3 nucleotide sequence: TGTGCCAGCAGCCCAGCCCGACAAGTCTACGAGCAGTACTTC. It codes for CASSPARQVYEQYF.

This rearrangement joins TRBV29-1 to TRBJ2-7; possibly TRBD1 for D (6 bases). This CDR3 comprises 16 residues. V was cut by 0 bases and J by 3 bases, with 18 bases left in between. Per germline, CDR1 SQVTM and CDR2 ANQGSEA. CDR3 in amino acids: CSVEDPLPTGFYEQYF. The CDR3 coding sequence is TGCAGCGTTGAAGACCCACTACCGACAGGATTCTACGAGCAGTACTTC.

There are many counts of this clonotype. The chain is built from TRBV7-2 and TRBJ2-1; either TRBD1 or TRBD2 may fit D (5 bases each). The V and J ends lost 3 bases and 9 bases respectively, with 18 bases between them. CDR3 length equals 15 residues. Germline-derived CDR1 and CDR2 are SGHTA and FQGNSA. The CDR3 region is CASSLIPQGGGEQFF. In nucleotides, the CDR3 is TGTGCCAGCAGCTTGATCCCCCAGGGTGGGGGTGAGCAGTTCTTC.

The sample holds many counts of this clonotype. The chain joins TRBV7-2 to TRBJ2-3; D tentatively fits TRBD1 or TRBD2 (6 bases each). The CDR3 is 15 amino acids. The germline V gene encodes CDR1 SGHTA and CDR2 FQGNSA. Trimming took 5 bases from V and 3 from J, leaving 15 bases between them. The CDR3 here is CASSPQGRWTDTQYF. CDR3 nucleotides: TGTGCCAGCAGCCCCCAGGGGAGGTGGACAGATACGCAGTATTTT.

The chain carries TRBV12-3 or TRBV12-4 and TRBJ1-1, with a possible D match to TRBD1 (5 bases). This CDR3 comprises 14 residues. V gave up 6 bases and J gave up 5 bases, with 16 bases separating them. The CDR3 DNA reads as TGTGCCAGCAGACGACGACAGTCACGAACTGAAGCTTTCTTT. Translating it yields CASRRRQSRTEAFF.

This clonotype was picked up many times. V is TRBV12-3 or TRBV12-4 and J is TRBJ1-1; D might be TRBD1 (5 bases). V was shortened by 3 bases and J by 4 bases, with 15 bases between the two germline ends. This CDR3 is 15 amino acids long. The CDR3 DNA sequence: TGTGCCAGCAGTTTCCGACAGCCTGGGGGCACTGAAGCTTTCTTT. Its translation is CASSFRQPGGTEAFF.

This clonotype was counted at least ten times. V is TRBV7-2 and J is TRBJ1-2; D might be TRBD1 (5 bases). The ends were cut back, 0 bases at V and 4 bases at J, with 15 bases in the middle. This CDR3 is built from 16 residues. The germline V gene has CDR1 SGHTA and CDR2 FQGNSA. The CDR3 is CASSLASWQGAYGYTF. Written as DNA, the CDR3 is TGTGCCAGCAGCTTAGCGTCCTGGCAGGGAGCCTATGGCTACACCTTC.

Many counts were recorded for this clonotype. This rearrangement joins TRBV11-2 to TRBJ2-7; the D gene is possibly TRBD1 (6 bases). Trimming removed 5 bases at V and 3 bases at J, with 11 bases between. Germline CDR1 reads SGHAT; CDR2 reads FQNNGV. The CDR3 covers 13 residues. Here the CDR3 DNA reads TGTGCCAGCAGCGTCGGACAGCGCTACGAGCAGTACTTC. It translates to CASSVGQRYEQYF.

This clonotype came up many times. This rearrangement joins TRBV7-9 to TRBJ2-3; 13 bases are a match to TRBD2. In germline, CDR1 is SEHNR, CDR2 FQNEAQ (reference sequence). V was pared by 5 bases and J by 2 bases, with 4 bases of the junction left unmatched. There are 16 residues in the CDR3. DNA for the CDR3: TGTGCCAGCAGCCTTGGGACTAGCGGGGTCACAGATACGCAGTATTTT. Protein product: CASSLGTSGVTDTQYF.

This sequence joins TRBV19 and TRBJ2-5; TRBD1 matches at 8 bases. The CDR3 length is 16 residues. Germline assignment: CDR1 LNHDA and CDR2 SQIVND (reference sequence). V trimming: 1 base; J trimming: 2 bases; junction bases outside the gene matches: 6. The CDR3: CASSIVFGTGQETQYF. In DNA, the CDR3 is TGTGCCAGTAGTATAGTTTTTGGGACAGGACAAGAGACCCAGTACTTC.